These T cell receptor beta chains were read from a single sample in a study of cytomegalovirus exposure and HLA in healthy donors. Sequenced by immunoSEQ multiplex PCR; TCRdb stores in-frame clones only, minus some. Of 95,000 to 100,000 clones listed, approximately 76% are singletons. Sequenced sample: PBMCs. These receptors came from a man between 40 and 49 years old in good health and CMV-seronegative. Both conserved end residues are part of each CDR3. D genes are given only for firm matches. Clone size is shown for a subset of rows, as once, few, many or a class of expanded clone.

TGTGCCAGCAGCTTAGGGACAGGGGGAACCGAGCAGTACTTC CASSLGTGGTEQYF NA TRBD1 TRBJ2-7 TRBV7-2
TGTGCCAGCCAATCGACAGGGAGGTCCTACGAGCAGTACTTC CASQSTGRSYEQYF NA NA TRBJ2-7 TRBV6-5
TGCGCCAGCAGCCCACAGGGGTTTAATGAAAAACTGTTTTTT CASSPQGFNEKLFF NA TRBD1 TRBJ1-4 TRBV5-1
TGTGCCTGGAGTGTGGAGGGGAGATCTGAAGCTTTCTTT CAWSVEGRSEAFF few NA TRBJ1-1 TRBV30
TGTGCCAGCTCCTCGGGGGGAGTCATCGCCGGGGAGCTGTTTTTT CASSSGGVIAGELFF once TRBD2 TRBJ2-2 TRBV28
TGCGCCAGCAGGTATCACGGACTAGCGCGGGTTCGGCGCGAGCAGTACTTC CASRYHGLARVRREQYF NA TRBD2 TRBJ2-7 TRBV5-1
TGTGCCAGTAGTATTCGGGACTCAGATACGCAGTATTTT CASSIRDSDTQYF NA NA TRBJ2-3 TRBV19
TGTGCCAGTAGTCCCCTGACAGCCAGCTCCTACAATGAGCAGTTCTTC CASSPLTASSYNEQFF NA NA TRBJ2-1 TRBV19
TGTGCCAGTAGTATTGACAGGGAGAACACTGAAGCTTTCTTT CASSIDRENTEAFF NA TRBD1 TRBJ1-1 TRBV19
TGTGCCAGCAGCACAGCCTCAGTCGGCGCTTTCTTT CASSTASVGAFF NA NA TRBJ1-1 TRBV7-2
TGTGCCAGCAGTTCAGGGGACACTGAAGCTTTCTTT CASSSGDTEAFF NA NA TRBJ1-1 TRBV28
TGCAGCGTTGGGACTAGCGGTAGTGATGAGCAGTTCTTC CSVGTSGSDEQFF NA TRBD2 TRBJ2-1 TRBV29-1
TGTGCCTGGAAGAGGGCTGGAAACACCATATATTTT CAWKRAGNTIYF NA NA TRBJ1-3 TRBV30
TGTGCCAGCAGTAGGACTAGCAGCTCCTACGAGCAGTACTTC CASSRTSSSYEQYF NA TRBD2 TRBJ2-7 TRBV6-1
TGTGCCAGCCTCGGACAGGGTCGTGGCTACACCTTC CASLGQGRGYTF NA TRBD1 TRBJ1-2 TRBV11-2
TGTGCCAGCAGCCTTAGGGGGTCCTCCCTACGGAACGAAAAACTGTTTTTT CASSLRGSSLRNEKLFF NA NA TRBJ1-4 TRBV7-8
TGTGCCAGCACCTTGGGGGACATTTTCCGCTACACCTTC CASTLGDIFRYTF NA NA TRBJ1-2 TRBV7-9
TGTGCCAGCAGCCCCCGTTCCGGGACTACCTCCTACGAGCAGTACTTC CASSPRSGTTSYEQYF NA TRBD2 TRBJ2-7 TRBV9
TGTGCCAGCAGCCGCCGTGGGCGGGAGGGAGCAGATACGCAGTATTTT CASSRRGREGADTQYF NA TRBD2 TRBJ2-3 TRBV11-2
TGTGCCAGCAGCGCATCTAGCGGGAGGCGCGAGCAGTACTTC CASSASSGRREQYF NA TRBD2 TRBJ2-7 TRBV9
TGTGCCAGCAGCTCCGTCCGCAATCAGCCCCAGCATTTT CASSSVRNQPQHF NA NA TRBJ1-5 TRBV5-8
TGTGCCAGCAGCTTAGCGACTAGCGGGCCGCCCTTTGAGCAGTACTTC CASSLATSGPPFEQYF NA TRBD2 TRBJ2-7 TRBV7-2
TGTGCCAGCAGTTACCCCGACGGGAGGAGCTCCTACGAGCAGTACTTC CASSYPDGRSSYEQYF NA TRBD2 TRBJ2-7 TRBV6-6
TGTGCCAGCAGTGTAAATAACGGGAGGCTGAGCACAGATACGCAGTATTTT CASSVNNGRLSTDTQYF few TRBD2 TRBJ2-3 TRBV2
TGTTCCAGCAGCTTAGAATCCTACCGGGGAAGTATTGGCTACACCTTC CSSSLESYRGSIGYTF once NA TRBJ1-2 TRBV7-9
TGCGCCAGCAGCCAAGATACAGGTCAAAGCTCTGGAAACACCATATATTTT CASSQDTGQSSGNTIYF NA NA TRBJ1-3 TRBV4-1
TGTGCCAGCACATCCGGGACAGGGTGGGAGACCCGGTACTTC CASTSGTGWETRYF NA TRBD1 TRBJ2-5 TRBV28
TGTGCCAGCAGCTTAGACGCCCCCTGGACAGGGGTGGTATCCGAGCAGTACTTC CASSLDAPWTGVVSEQYF NA TRBD1 TRBJ2-7 TRBV7-2
TGTGCCACTTCGACCAGACGGACAGGGCTTAGAGAGCAGTACTTC CATSTRRTGLREQYF once TRBD1 TRBJ2-7 TRBV19
TGTGCCAGCAGTGACTGGGCGGGAGCGAACACCGGGGAGCTGTTTTTT CASSDWAGANTGELFF few TRBD2 TRBJ2-2 TRBV2
TGTGCCAGCTCCCCCGGGACAGGGAATGAGCAGTTCTTC CASSPGTGNEQFF few TRBD1 TRBJ2-1 TRBV18
TGTGCCAGCAGTACCGGACAGGGGGTCTACGAGCAGTACTTC CASSTGQGVYEQYF NA TRBD1 TRBJ2-7 TRBV6-5
TGTGCCTGGAGTGGGGGGGCTAGCGGGAGTTCAGATACGCAGTATTTT CAWSGGASGSSDTQYF NA TRBD2 TRBJ2-3 TRBV30
TGTGCCAGCAGAATAGCCACAGGGGGTAACTACGAGCAGTACTTC CASRIATGGNYEQYF NA TRBD1 TRBJ2-7 TRBV27
TGTGCCAGCAGTCTCATACCGACAGAGACGGGTGGCTACACCTTC CASSLIPTETGGYTF NA NA TRBJ1-2 TRBV28
TGTGCCAGCTCACCGGACAGGGCTAATGAAAAACTGTTTTTT CASSPDRANEKLFF NA TRBD1 TRBJ1-4 TRBV18
TGTGCCAGCTCACTGGGCCGGACAGGGGAGGAGACCCAGTACTTC CASSLGRTGEETQYF NA TRBD1 TRBJ2-5 TRBV18
TGTGCCAGCAGTTACTCTGGCCCTTCGAACACCGGGGAGCTGTTTTTT CASSYSGPSNTGELFF NA NA TRBJ2-2 TRBV6-6
TGTGCCAGCAGTGACCACGGGGGTCAGCCCCAGCATTTT CASSDHGGQPQHF NA NA TRBJ1-5 TRBV6-4
TGTGCCAGCAGCTTAGGTGGAGAACCCAACACCGGGGAGCTGTTTTTT CASSLGGEPNTGELFF NA NA TRBJ2-2 TRBV7-9
TGCGCCAGCAGCTTTGGGACTAGCGGGGGGCGGTCAGAGACCCAGTACTTC CASSFGTSGGRSETQYF NA TRBD2 TRBJ2-5 TRBV5-1
TGTGCCAGCTCACGACTACAGGGGGTTGACCAGCCCCAGCATTTT CASSRLQGVDQPQHF NA TRBD1 TRBJ1-5 TRBV18
TGTGCCAGCAGCCGGGACAGGTATTACGAGCAGTACTTC CASSRDRYYEQYF NA TRBD1 TRBJ2-7 TRBV6-5
TGTGCCAGCAGCGTTGGGGCGTTCTTAGCCGGGGAGCTGTTTTTT CASSVGAFLAGELFF NA NA TRBJ2-2 TRBV9
TGCGCCAGCAGCCCGGGACAGGGGATCCCCGTGAACACTGAAGCTTTCTTT CASSPGQGIPVNTEAFF NA TRBD1 TRBJ1-1 TRBV4-3
TGCGCCAGCAGCGCCCGGGGGGGTAATGAAAAACTGTTTTTT CASSARGGNEKLFF NA NA TRBJ1-4 TRBV5-1
TGTGCCAGTAGCAGACAGCTCCTGAACACTGAAGCTTTCTTT CASSRQLLNTEAFF NA NA TRBJ1-1 TRBV19
TGCGCCAGCAAAGACCCTTCAGGGGGCACCGAGACCCAGTACTTC CASKDPSGGTETQYF NA TRBD1 TRBJ2-5 TRBV5-1
TGTGCCAGAGGACAGGGGTACACTGAAGCTTTCTTT CARGQGYTEAFF NA TRBD1 TRBJ1-1 TRBV2
TGTGCCAGCAGCAGGACAGGCGACTATGGCTACACCTTC CASSRTGDYGYTF NA TRBD1 TRBJ1-2 TRBV6-5
TGTGCCAGCAGCCCTCCTATGAACACTGAAGCTTTCTTT CASSPPMNTEAFF once NA TRBJ1-1 TRBV7-9
TGTGCCAGCACCATAGGATCTCGAGGCACCATATATTTT CASTIGSRGTIYF NA NA TRBJ1-3 TRBV28
TGTGCCAGCAGTTTAGGGGACTCTCGATTGAATACGCAGTATTTT CASSLGDSRLNTQYF few NA TRBJ2-3 TRBV28
TGTGCCAGCAGTTCCGCAGGGGCGTTCAATGAAAAACTGTTTTTT CASSSAGAFNEKLFF NA NA TRBJ1-4 TRBV28
TGTGCCAGTAGCAGGACAGGGCCCGGGGAGCTGTTTTTT CASSRTGPGELFF NA TRBD1 TRBJ2-2 TRBV19
TGTGCCAGCAGTTTCGACAGGGGGAGCACAGATACGCAGTATTTT CASSFDRGSTDTQYF NA TRBD1 TRBJ2-3 TRBV6-6
TGTGCCAGCAGTGACTCGGCGACTTTCTCTGGAAACACCATATATTTT CASSDSATFSGNTIYF few NA TRBJ1-3 TRBV25-1
TGTGCCAGCAGCGTAGGGAGGGGCAGGTCCTACAATGAGCAGTTCTTC CASSVGRGRSYNEQFF few NA TRBJ2-1 TRBV9
TGTGCCAGCCGGGACAGGACTAGCTCCTACGAGCAGTACTTC CASRDRTSSYEQYF NA NA TRBJ2-7 TRBV28
TGTGCCAGCAGTCCGACGGGGGTTAGAGGCTGCACCTTC CASSPTGVRGCTF NA NA TRBJ1-2 TRBV6-6